Listed below are T cell receptor beta chains from one sample, sequenced in a study of shared clonotypes between healthy human individuals. The assay was immunoSEQ multiplex PCR, and TCRdb's table has in-frame clones only and misses some. The table records approximately 2.5 million clones, roughly nine tenths of them present only once. Source material: naive CD4+ T cells sorted from blood. These receptors were collected from a man aged 18 to 30 in good health. The CDR3 runs from the conserved cysteine through the conserved F or W. A D gene is named only where the DNA matches it firmly. Size is stated for part of the rows, as once, few or many counts, or as a class when the clone is expanded.

cdr3_nt | cdr3_aa | d_call | clone_size | j_call | v_call
TGCGCCAGCAGCAACCGGGACTCCACAGATACGCAGTATTTT | CASSNRDSTDTQYF | - | - | TRBJ2-3 | TRBV5-1
TGTGCCAGCAGCGCGGGACAGACTAGCGGGGGACAGACCCAGTACTTC | CASSAGQTSGGQTQYF | TRBD2 | - | TRBJ2-5 | TRBV7-6
TGTGCCAGCAGTTATATCATCCCCTACGAGCAGTACTTC | CASSYIIPYEQYF | - | - | TRBJ2-7 | TRBV6-5
TGTGCCAGCAGCCTAGGAGCCTCCTATGGCTACACCTTC | CASSLGASYGYTF | - | - | TRBJ1-2 | TRBV7-9
TGTGCCAGCAGCTTAGCGGGACGCTACGAGCAGTACTTC | CASSLAGRYEQYF | TRBD2 | - | TRBJ2-7 | TRBV5-4
TGTGCCTGGGACAGGACGTATGGCTACACCTTC | CAWDRTYGYTF | - | - | TRBJ1-2 | TRBV30
TGTGCCAGTAGTATTCAAGGGACTAGCGGCTCCTACGAGCAGTACTTC | CASSIQGTSGSYEQYF | TRBD2 | - | TRBJ2-7 | TRBV19
TGTGCCAGCTCACCAACGACAGGGCAACTAACTTACGAGCAGTACTTC | CASSPTTGQLTYEQYF | TRBD1 | - | TRBJ2-7 | TRBV18
TGTGCCAGCAGCTCTGAGGCCGGGACGACGGGGGAGCAGTACTTC | CASSSEAGTTGEQYF | - | - | TRBJ2-5 | TRBV7-9
TGTGCCAGCAGTTTATCGTCAGGGTTGGGATTGTTTGGATTTTACAATGAGCAGTTCTTC | CASSLSSGLGLFGFYNEQFF | - | - | TRBJ2-1 | TRBV27
TGTGCCAGTAGTTCCACAGGGGGCCAAGAGACCCAGTACTTC | CASSSTGGQETQYF | TRBD1 | - | TRBJ2-5 | TRBV19
TGTGCCAGCAGCCAATTGACTAGCGGGAGGAATGAGCAGTTCTTC | CASSQLTSGRNEQFF | TRBD2 | - | TRBJ2-1 | TRBV6-5
TGCGCCAGCAGTGAGATTATCCGGGGAACCTACAATGAGCAGTTCTTC | CASSEIIRGTYNEQFF | - | - | TRBJ2-1 | TRBV10-2
TGTGCCAGCTCGGAACAGGGGAGGAACACCATATATTTT | CASSEQGRNTIYF | TRBD1 | - | TRBJ1-3 | TRBV18
TGCAGTGCTAGCCGGGGCAATGAGCAGTTCTTC | CSASRGNEQFF | - | - | TRBJ2-1 | TRBV20-1
TGTGCCAGCAGCGCGACAGGGCTACAAGAGACCCAGTACTTC | CASSATGLQETQYF | TRBD1 | once | TRBJ2-5 | TRBV5-6
TGTGCCAGCAGCTTACGAGCGGGGCTAGACTCCTACGAGCAGTACTTC | CASSLRAGLDSYEQYF | TRBD2 | - | TRBJ2-7 | TRBV7-2
TGTGCCACCAGCAGAGATCGGGGGGGCGTTGGCTACACCTTC | CATSRDRGGVGYTF | - | - | TRBJ1-2 | TRBV15
TGCGCCAGCAGCCAAGTACAGGGGGCCACCGGGGAGCTGTTTTTT | CASSQVQGATGELFF | TRBD1 | - | TRBJ2-2 | TRBV4-1
TGCGCCAGCAGCTTGGCCGAGCACTACAATGAGCAGTTCTTC | CASSLAEHYNEQFF | - | - | TRBJ2-1 | TRBV5-1
TGTGCCAGTAGCGACTCGACGAGGACTGAAGCTTTCTTT | CASSDSTRTEAFF | - | few | TRBJ1-1 | TRBV19
TGTGCCAGCAGCTTCAGTCTCGGGGGGGCGAGCACAGATACGCAGTATTTT | CASSFSLGGASTDTQYF | TRBD2 | - | TRBJ2-3 | TRBV9
TGTGCCAGCAGTAGAGAGGCGGGGGGAACGCAGTATTTT | CASSREAGGTQYF | TRBD2 | - | TRBJ2-3 | TRBV2
TGCAGCGTTCGACAGGGCCGGCGTGGCTACACCTTC | CSVRQGRRGYTF | TRBD1 | - | TRBJ1-2 | TRBV29-1
TGTGCCAGCACCCTCGGGGCGGGTGGCAATCAGCCCCAGCATTTT | CASTLGAGGNQPQHF | - | few | TRBJ1-5 | TRBV6-1
TGTGCCAGCAGCTTCGGACAGTATTCTAATTCACCCCTCCACTTT | CASSFGQYSNSPLHF | - | - | TRBJ1-6 | TRBV11-1